This TCR beta chain appears in the sequencing data of a study of OX40 agonist ivuxolimab in advanced cancers. The overall study: As their treatment, patients were administered ivuxolimab, an agonistic anti-OX40 (CD134) antibody.

Assay: immunoSEQ multiplex PCR; the TCRdb copy retains only in-frame clones and omits some. This sample has tens of thousands of clones; more than 70% occur once, and the top ten carry 1% to 1.2%. Trimming took off 5 bases at V and 0 bases at J, with 7 bases between the two ends. The CDR3 totals 13 residues. Germline CDR1 and CDR2: LNHNV and YYDKDF (reference sequence). The clonotype comes from an adult with an advanced solid tumor such as melanoma, head and neck, liver or kidney cancer. The V gene is TRBV15, the J gene TRBJ1-1; no definite D call. Sequences were derived from CD4+ or CD8+ T cells sorted from blood, sampled in a trial of the OX40 agonist ivuxolimab. DNA for the CDR3: TGTGCCACCAGCTTAATGGTGAACACTGAAGCTTTCTTT. Residues: CATSLMVNTEAFF.